The 17 T cell receptor beta chains reported below all come from one sample, sequenced in a study of T cells in Graves' hyperthyroidism and ophthalmopathy. RNA transcripts gave rise to amplified TCR beta CDR3 regions. With the HTBI primer set, the TCR CDR3 went through a first round of RT-PCR. TCRdb itself ran the multiplex PCR reads through MiXCR, one entry per CDR3 protein. Among hundreds of thousands of distinct CDR3 sequences listed, 16% were seen once. The sample taken for sequencing was blood. The receptors originated from a woman aged 18-29 years with Graves' hyperthyroidism.

In its sample, this clonotype was seen many times. The gene calls are TRBV5-6 and TRBJ1-1, with unresolved D. The CDR3 sequence is 15 residues long. Germline CDR1 SGHDT, CDR2 YYEEEE. Trimming shortened V by 4 bases and J by 0 bases, and 13 bases separated the two germline ends. The chain's CDR3 is CASSPYPGMNTEAFF. In nucleotides, the CDR3 is TGTGCCAGCAGCCCGTATCCGGGAATGAACACTGAAGCTTTCTTT. The entire variable domain, with the rest obtained from reference TRBV5-6 and TRBJ1-1, is as follows: DAGVTQSPTHLIKTRGQQVTLRCSPKSGHDTVSWYQQALGQGPQFIFQYYEEEERQRGNFPDRFSGHQFPNYSSELNVNALLLGDSALYLCASSPYPGMNTEAFFGQGTRLTVV.

This clonotype was counted a few times. The chain recombines TRBV24-1 with TRBJ2-1; TRBD2 agrees at 10 bases. The CDR3 runs to 15 residues. Trimming at V came to 0 bases and at J to 7 bases, leaving 2 bases not matched to a gene. Germline assignment: CDR1 KGHDR and CDR2 SFDVKD. The CDR3 DNA is TGTGCCACCAGTGATTTGGGGACTAGCGTTAATGAGCAGTTCTTC. Protein sequence: CATSDLGTSVNEQFF.

At least ten counts were recorded for this clonotype. The V gene is TRBV7-2, the J gene TRBJ1-1; D perhaps matches TRBD1 (5 bases). Germline CDR1 reads SGHTA; CDR2 reads FQGNSA. The ends were cut back, 6 bases at V and 1 base at J, with 18 bases in the middle. The length of the CDR3 is 16 residues. CDR3 region: CASRRFGTAGNTEAFF. The CDR3 nucleotides read TGTGCCAGCAGGAGATTCGGGACCGCCGGGAACACTGAAGCTTTCTTT.

The chain has TRBV20-1 and TRBJ2-4; 9 bases are shared with TRBD2. Trimming at V came to 6 bases and at J to 6 bases, leaving 15 bases not matched to a gene. Germline lookup yields CDR1 DFQATT and CDR2 SNEGSKA (reference sequence). This CDR3 contains 16 residues. The CDR3 DNA is TGCAGTGCGGAGACTCTAAGCGGGGGGAGGAGAAACATTCAGTACTTC. This gives the protein CSAETLSGGRRNIQYF.

This clonotype was counted between two and nine times. The chain combines TRBV7-8 with TRBJ2-3; unclear D gene. The end of the DNA fits TRBJ1-5 better, so the J call may be wrong. The CDR3 is made up of 15 amino acids. In germline, CDR1 is SGHVS, CDR2 FQNEAQ. CDR3: CASSPTGVSTDTQHF. The DNA of the CDR3 is TGTGCCAGCAGCCCCACCGGGGTTAGCACAGATACGCAGCATTTT.

This clonotype has just a few counts. V is TRBV29-1 and J is TRBJ1-1; no firm D call. The CDR3 loop spans 12 amino acids. Trimming removed 4 bases from V and 1 base from J, with 7 bases in between. Germline V gene data show CDR1 as SQVTM and CDR2 as ANQGSEA. The CDR3 DNA is TGCAGCGTTGTTGGAGAGAACACTGAAGCTTTCTTT. This encodes CSVVGENTEAFF.

In nucleotides, the CDR3 is TGCGCCAGCAGCCGGGACAAGCATAACTATGGCTACACCTTC. It translates to CASSRDKHNYGYTF. V is TRBV10-2 and J is TRBJ1-2, with D possibly matching TRBD1 (6 bases). Trimming shortened V by 6 bases and J by 1 base, and 12 bases separated the two germline ends. The CDR3 is 14 residues long. CDR1 WSHSY and CDR2 SAAADI come from the germline V gene.

The chain employs TRBV29-1 and TRBJ2-7; 13 bases are shared with TRBD2. J lost 2 bases, V lost 6 bases, and 4 bases had no gene match. This CDR3 is 14 amino acids long. CDR1 is SQVTM, CDR2 ANQGSEA, per germline. The CDR3 coding sequence is TGCAGCGTAGAACTAGCGGGAGGGACCTACGAGCAGTACTTC. The encoded protein is CSVELAGGTYEQYF.

This chain joins TRBV7-9 and TRBJ2-1; 9 nucleotides agree with TRBD1. This CDR3 comprises 15 residues. After removal of 5 bases from V and 7 bases from J, the junction contained 9 bases not matched to a gene. CDR1 and CDR2 (germline): SEHNR, FQNEAQ (reference sequence). CDR3 protein: CASSPTPGQGNEQFF. DNA of the CDR3: TGTGCCAGCAGCCCTACGCCGGGACAGGGAAATGAGCAGTTCTTC.

The chain joins TRBV18 to TRBJ2-6; 10 bases align to TRBD1. V dropped 3 bases and J dropped 0; count of bases not matched to a gene: 5. CDR1 is KGHSH and CDR2 is LQKENI in the germline V gene. The CDR3 is 18 amino acids. CDR3 sequence: CASSPTGGSYSGANVLTF. CDR3 nucleotide sequence: TGTGCCAGCTCACCGACAGGGGGCTCCTACTCTGGGGCCAACGTCCTGACTTTC.

This clonotype was counted many times. V gene TRBV11-3 combines with J gene TRBJ1-2, with D possibly matching TRBD1 (6 bases). The CDR3 has 12 residues. V dropped 4 bases and J dropped 6 bases, with 9 bases sitting between them. CDR1 is SGHNT, CDR2 YENEEA, per germline. The CDR3, as DNA: TGTGCCAGCAGCTGGTCAGGGGATGGCTACACCTTC. Protein: CASSWSGDGYTF.

This clonotype was seen many times. V gene TRBV20-1 combines with J gene TRBJ2-4; tentative D call: TRBD2 (6 bases). Germline V gene data show CDR1 as DFQATT and CDR2 as SNEGSKA (reference sequence). Trimming pared 3 bases from V and 8 bases from J, leaving 14 bases between. This CDR3 is 13 amino acids long. The CDR3, as DNA: TGCAGTGCTAGGTCGGGGGTCGCGTACATTCAGTACTTC. Residues: CSARSGVAYIQYF.

The rearrangement links TRBV11-3 to TRBJ2-1; no clear D gene. Germline CDR1 reads SGHNT; CDR2 reads YENEEA. V dropped 6 bases and J dropped 4 bases, with 10 bases sitting between them. The CDR3 length is 13 residues. In DNA, the CDR3 is TGTGCCAGCAGTTCTGACCGATACAATGAGCAGTTCTTC. This translates into CASSSDRYNEQFF.

This clonotype was seen ten or more times. This chain uses TRBV19 with TRBJ1-1; D unresolved. With 3 bases removed from V and 0 bases from J, the gap between germline ends came to 8 bases. CDR3 length: 14 amino acids. The germline gives CDR1 LNHDA, CDR2 SQIVND (reference sequence). As DNA, the CDR3 is TGTGCCAGTAGTATTGCACTGGTGAACACTGAAGCTTTCTTT. It codes for CASSIALVNTEAFF.

This clonotype was counted between two and nine times. V is TRBV29-1 and J is TRBJ2-5; D not resolved. This CDR3 comprises 14 residues. The germline gives CDR1 SQVTM, CDR2 ANQGSEA. Trimming took off 5 bases at V and 4 bases at J, with 17 bases between the two ends. Here the CDR3 DNA reads TGCAGCGTTTCCGTAGCCTCCCCGGGAGAGACCCAGTACTTC. Amino acid sequence: CSVSVASPGETQYF.

This clonotype showed up many times. The chain couples TRBV20-1 to TRBJ1-5, with D perhaps matching TRBD1 (5 bases). Deletions cut 3 bases from V and 5 bases from J, with 14 bases between. Germline V gene data show CDR1 as DFQATT and CDR2 as SNEGSKA (reference sequence). The CDR3 runs 14 residues. CDR3 coding DNA: TGCAGTGCTAGTCCGGGGGAGACGGATCAGCCCCAGCATTTT. Encoded protein: CSASPGETDQPQHF.

In its sample, this clonotype was seen a few times. V usage is TRBV2 and J usage is TRBJ2-5, with 9 bases fitting TRBD2. The CDR3 consists of 18 residues. CDR1 is SNHLY, CDR2 FYNNEI, per germline. Trimming at V came to 1 base and at J to 2 bases, leaving 11 bases not matched to a gene. CDR3 protein: CASSEGSGRGFWQETQYF. CDR3 DNA: TGTGCCAGCAGTGAAGGTAGCGGGAGAGGTTTTTGGCAAGAGACCCAGTACTTC.